These 4 T cell receptor beta chains share one sample of origin, sequenced in a study of response to subunit inactivated influenza vaccine. A single record per CDR3 protein comes from TCRdb applying MiXCR to the RT-PCR reads. Of roughly 630,000 distinct CDR3 sequences in the sample, approximately 14% were seen once. Material: PBMCs from blood, obtained around two weeks before vaccination. The source of these receptors is a man between 50 and 59 years old who received an inactivated influenza vaccine.

This clonotype was detected a few times. The chain combines TRBV5-1 with TRBJ2-7; a weak D match, TRBD2 (5 bases). Trimming stripped 4 bases from V and 1 base from J, with 9 bases between. Per the germline V gene, CDR1 is SGHRS and CDR2 is YFSETQ. The CDR3 is 13 amino acids. The CDR3 DNA reads as TGCGCCAGCAGCGACGGGAATTCCTACGAGCAGTACTTC. It codes for CASSDGNSYEQYF.

A few counts support this clonotype. The chain uses TRBV6-9 and TRBJ2-2; D remains ambiguous. Trimming left V 7 bases short and J 9 bases short, with 15 bases between. Germline V gives CDR1 MNHGY, CDR2 SVAAGI. CDR3 length: 13 residues. DNA of the CDR3: TGTGCCAGCAAACGAAGGGTTTTCCGGGAGCTGTTTTTT. The encoded protein is CASKRRVFRELFF.

This clonotype was observed a few times. The chain recombines TRBV11-2 with TRBJ2-3; TRBD2 matches 9 bases. The ends lost 5 bases at V and 2 bases at J; junction bases unmatched: 8. CDR3 size: 16 residues. Germline V gene sequence: CDR1 SGHAT, CDR2 FQNNGV. The CDR3 loop reads CASSRWGLANTDTQYF. In DNA, the CDR3 is TGTGCCAGCAGCCGGTGGGGACTAGCTAACACAGATACGCAGTATTTT.

The sample holds many counts of this clonotype. The CDR3 nucleotides read TGCGCCAGCAGCTCGTTAGTTCCCGGGGAGCTGTTTTTT. Translating it yields CASSSLVPGELFF. The V and J genes are TRBV5-1 and TRBJ2-2; D is ambiguous. Trimming removed 3 bases at V and 6 bases at J, with 9 bases between. This CDR3 comprises 13 residues. Germline lookup yields CDR1 SGHRS and CDR2 YFSETQ. Using reference TRBV5-1 and TRBJ2-2 for the parts outside the CDR3, the full variable domain is KAGVTQTPRYLIKTRGQQVTLSCSPISGHRSVSWYQQTPGQGLQFLFEYFSETQRNKGNFPGRFSGRQFSNSRSEMNVSTLELGDSALYLCASSSLVPGELFFGEGSRLTVL.